The present TCR beta chain was sequenced within a study of T cell repertoires in cytomegalovirus infection. Across the study: Both a matching HLA type and CMV infection were indicated by public TCR beta signatures.

Overall study results and limits: Pooled public TCR beta family frequency picked out CMV carriers with the relevant HLA. Ex vivo, HLA-C-restricted CMV-specific TCR beta clonotypes prevailed over the rest of the response.

TCRdb called the reads again in MiXCR, with one record for every CDR3 protein. The table records around 280,000 distinct CDR3 sequences, around 9.1% of them present only once. There are many counts of this clonotype. Its specificity is not known. The specimen sequenced was PBMCs. The receptor's source is a human donor in good health (CMV status not recorded). Some clones in this sample may be carry-over from other donors' samples.

The CDR3 DNA reads TGTGCCAGCAGCCAAGATCGCATTGTGACAAGCACAGATACGCAGTATTTT. This translates into CASSQDRIVTSTDTQYF. The chain joins TRBV14 to TRBJ2-3; D gene unclear. Germline V gene data show CDR1 as SGHDN and CDR2 as FVKESK. V was trimmed by 0 bases and J by 0 bases, leaving 13 bases between them. The CDR3 runs to 17 residues. The variable domain in full, completed from reference TRBV14 and TRBJ2-3, reads EAGVTQFPSHSVIEKGQTVTLRCDPISGHDNLYWYRRVMGKEIKFLLHFVKESKQDESGMPNNRFLAERTGGTYSTLKVQPAELEDSGVYFCASSQDRIVTSTDTQYFGPGTRLTVL.